A selection of T cell receptor beta chains follows, all from one sample in a study of blood T cell repertoires in COVID-19. Sequencing used immunoSEQ multiplex PCR; TCRdb keeps in-frame clones, though not all of them. The sample lists over 600,000 clones; around 89% were seen once. Material: peripheral blood. Source of these receptors: a woman between 18 and 29 years old with acute or convalescent COVID-19. The conserved cysteine and the conserved F or W are not part of the CDR3 here.

j_call	v_call	cdr3_aa
TRBJ2-3	TRBV7-3	ASSLSPGSTDTQY
TRBJ2-7	TRBV18	ASSPKRGGTSEQY
TRBJ2-7	TRBV4-1	ASSQPADSVSYEQY
TRBJ1-1	TRBV13	ASSPTGEEGDTEAF
TRBJ1-5	TRBV7-8	ASSSRRDRINQPQH
TRBJ2-7	TRBV4-1	ASTPGQGAIEQY
TRBJ1-3	TRBV19	ATLGQGSSGNTIY
TRBJ1-2	TRBV29-1	SVETDSSNYGYT
TRBJ2-1	TRBV13	ASSWGLADSSYNEQF
TRBJ2-1	TRBV10-3	ASGGAYNEQF
TRBJ1-2	TRBV6-6	ASSNTGVGYGYT
TRBJ1-5	TRBV24-1	ATSDHRLEHQPQH
TRBJ1-5	TRBV6-5	ASSAQGGPQGSQH
TRBJ1-2	TRBV30	AWRPRDTFYGYT
TRBJ2-5	TRBV5-8	ASSKLDRGETQY
TRBJ1-1	TRBV4-1	ASSQDRDLKDTEAF
TRBJ1-6	TRBV9	ASSVTGGDNSPLH
TRBJ1-1	TRBV2	ASSRGLVGQGSEAF
TRBJ1-3	TRBV15	ATSRAFSGNTIY
TRBJ1-1	TRBV7-2	AGTGEGTTEAF
TRBJ1-2	TRBV20-1	SARDLWGYT
TRBJ2-3	TRBV5-6	ASSFSLRGTDTQY
TRBJ1-6	TRBV6-1	ASSEAGLGPPLH
TRBJ2-7	TRBV4-3	ASSPQAGSYEQY
TRBJ1-4	TRBV5-1	APAPQATNEKLF
TRBJ1-2	TRBV27	ASSLSSLGGYT
TRBJ2-7	TRBV2	ASILGYEQY
TRBJ1-6	TRBV28	ASSLGAHHSPLH
TRBJ1-6	TRBV6-5	ASRDTRQGSSPLH
TRBJ1-2	TRBV25-1	ASSESGYSYGYT
TRBJ1-6	TRBV19	ASNSGQMDNSPLH
TRBJ1-2	TRBV6-1	ASSELGGGRDLPNYGYT
TRBJ1-2	TRBV24-1	ATSASQGYGYT
TRBJ1-1	TRBV14	ASSQEFLTGNTEAF
TRBJ1-1	TRBV4-1	ASSQDPPTGANTEAF
TRBJ2-7	TRBV30	AWIGTASYEQY
TRBJ2-7	TRBV6-5	ASRGRTDNYEQY
TRBJ1-5	TRBV27	ASSLGLLQPQH
TRBJ1-2	TRBV1	TSSLSPTGAHGYT
TRBJ2-2	TRBV15	ATSRGTGGWFTGELF